Listed below are T cell receptor beta chains from one sample, sequenced in a study of blood T cell repertoires in COVID-19. The repertoire was sequenced with immunoSEQ multiplex PCR; TCRdb's copy has only in-frame clones and lacks some. The repertoire includes some 200,000 clones, under 90% of them detected once, and about 6% sits in the top ten. The specimen sequenced was peripheral blood. The receptors were sampled from an elderly man with acute or convalescent COVID-19. Both conserved end residues are part of each CDR3. A D gene is named only where the DNA matches it firmly. A row's size may be missing; if present it is once, few, many or a size class.

clone_size j_call d_call v_call cdr3_nt cdr3_aa
- TRBJ1-4 - TRBV28 TGTGCCAGCAGTAATCAGGGGCTCGCAACTAATGAAAAACTGTTTTTT CASSNQGLATNEKLFF
- TRBJ1-1 TRBD1 TRBV6-5 TGTGCCAGCGGCAGGGGGTTGAACACTGAAGCTTTCTTT CASGRGLNTEAFF
- TRBJ2-5 - TRBV15 TGTGCCACCTCGTTTCCTACCCAAGAGACCCAGTACTTC CATSFPTQETQYF
- TRBJ2-3 - TRBV7-2 TGTGCCAGCAGCTTTTCCCTAGAGGGCACAGATACGCAGTATTTT CASSFSLEGTDTQYF
- TRBJ2-4 TRBD1 TRBV24-1 TGTGCCCCTCATCCGACAGGGGGCGATCGCCTAGCCAAAAACATTCAGTACTTC CAPHPTGGDRLAKNIQYF
- TRBJ1-1 - TRBV30 TGTGCCTGGAACCCCCAGGGTAGGTCTGAAGCTTTCTTT CAWNPQGRSEAFF
few TRBJ2-1 TRBD2 TRBV6-2/TRBV6-3 TGTGCCAGCAGTTCTAATCGCGGGCTAGCGGGAGGGAATGAGCAGTTCTTC CASSSNRGLAGGNEQFF
- TRBJ1-2 - TRBV2 TGTGCCAGCAGTGGAGGGCCGGGGGGCAACTATGGCTACACCTTC CASSGGPGGNYGYTF
- TRBJ1-1 TRBD1 TRBV7-9 TGTGCCAGCAGCTCGAAGGGGGCGGTCGGCACTGAAGCTTTCTTT CASSSKGAVGTEAFF
- TRBJ1-4 TRBD1 TRBV27 TGTGCCGCCCGGGACAGGGTTTCCGAAAAACTGTTTTTT CAARDRVSEKLFF
once TRBJ2-1 TRBD1 TRBV28 TGTGCCAGCAGTTTAGTCGACAGGGGGCAGGGGTCCTACAATGAGCAGTTCTTC CASSLVDRGQGSYNEQFF
- TRBJ2-2 - TRBV5-4 TGTGCCAGCAGCTCCTTTCTTTCGGGGGCCGGGGAGCTGTTTTTT CASSSFLSGAGELFF
- TRBJ1-4 - TRBV19 TGTGCCAGTAGTCTAAAATGGACGGGGACTAATGAAAAACTGTTTTTT CASSLKWTGTNEKLFF
- TRBJ2-4 TRBD2 TRBV7-2 TGTGCCAGCAGCTCGTCGTGGGGGGGGGAAAACATTCAGTACTTC CASSSSWGGENIQYF
- TRBJ2-3 - TRBV7-2 TGTGCCAGCAGGAGGGGATTAGGGGGAGGGCGGTCAGATACGCAGTATTTT CASRRGLGGGRSDTQYF
- TRBJ1-4 - TRBV19 TGTGCCAGTAGTACAGGGATGGCAACTAATGAAAAACTGTTTTTT CASSTGMATNEKLFF
- TRBJ2-3 TRBD2 TRBV5-1 TGCGCCAGCAGCTTGGGGACTAGCGGGAGTGCAGATACGCAGTATTTT CASSLGTSGSADTQYF
- TRBJ2-1 - TRBV7-3 TGTGCCAGCAGCTCGCACGGCTCCTACAATGAGCAGTTCTTC CASSSHGSYNEQFF
- TRBJ1-2 - TRBV7-2 TGTGCCAGCAGCTCTTACGGGAACTATGGCTACACCTTC CASSSYGNYGYTF
- TRBJ2-7 - TRBV19 TGTGCCAGTAGTGTACAGGGTCTAACCACCTACGAGCAGTACTTC CASSVQGLTTYEQYF
- TRBJ2-5 - TRBV27 TGTGCCAGCTCCAAACGCCCACGTGACACAGAGACCCAGTACTTC CASSKRPRDTETQYF
- TRBJ2-7 TRBD2 TRBV5-1 TGCGCCAGCAGCCCGAGGACTAGCCGGCACGAGCAGTACTTC CASSPRTSRHEQYF
- TRBJ2-3 - TRBV5-1 TGCGCCTCCCGGGCAGCGGGAGATACGCAGTATTTT CASRAAGDTQYF
- TRBJ1-6 TRBD1 TRBV2 TGTGCCAGCAGTGAGACAGGGGCCTCTCTCGTGTCCTATAATTCACCCCTCCACTTT CASSETGASLVSYNSPLHF
- TRBJ2-3 - TRBV7-6 TGTGCCAGCAGCTTAGCGGCGGCCAGCACAGATACGCAGTATTTT CASSLAAASTDTQYF
- TRBJ2-1 - TRBV29-1 TGCAGCGTTTATCGACAGCCCCAGGGCAATGAGCAGTTCTTC CSVYRQPQGNEQFF
- TRBJ2-1 TRBD2 TRBV30 TGTGCCTGGAGGATCGCGGGAGCCCGCGATGAGCAGTTCTTC CAWRIAGARDEQFF
once TRBJ2-7 - TRBV7-2 TGTGCCAGCAGGGCAGGACAGGCCGCTCCGGGGGTGCAGTACTTC CASRAGQAAPGVQYF
- TRBJ1-2 TRBD1 TRBV9 TGTGCCAGCAGCCCCACGGGACAGGTACTTTATGGCTACACCTTC CASSPTGQVLYGYTF
once TRBJ1-5 - TRBV7-9 TGTGCCAGCAGCTCAGGGAGCAATCAGCCCCAGCATTTT CASSSGSNQPQHF
- TRBJ1-2 TRBD1 TRBV13 TGTGCCAGCAGAAAAGCACAGGGGAGTAACTATGGCTACACCTTC CASRKAQGSNYGYTF
- TRBJ1-1 TRBD1 TRBV15 TGTGCCACCAGCAGGGGGGGGACAGGGAACACTGAAGCTTTCTTT CATSRGGTGNTEAFF
- TRBJ2-2 - TRBV6-5 TGTGCCAGCATGCGAGGGAGGAACACCGGGGAGCTGTTTTTT CASMRGRNTGELFF
- TRBJ1-1 - TRBV6-5 TGTGCCAGCAGTTATGGAGGCCACACTGAAGCTTTCTTT CASSYGGHTEAFF
- TRBJ2-2 TRBD2 TRBV7-9 TGTGCCAGCAGCCTAGGCCTAGCGGGAGGTCGGACCGGGGAGCTGTTTTTT CASSLGLAGGRTGELFF
- TRBJ2-7 TRBD1 TRBV29-1 TGCAGCGTTGCTCCGGGACAGGGGGCCTACGAGCAGTACTTC CSVAPGQGAYEQYF
- TRBJ2-7 TRBD1 TRBV10-1 TGCGCCAGCAGCCCCGGGACAGACTACGAGCAGTACTTC CASSPGTDYEQYF
- TRBJ2-1 TRBD2 TRBV18 TGTGCCAGCTCACCACTAGCGGGATCCTACAATGAGCAGTTCTTC CASSPLAGSYNEQFF
- TRBJ1-6 TRBD1 TRBV28 TGTGCCAGCAGTCCCTCTGCAGGGGGTAATAATTCACCCCTCCACTTT CASSPSAGGNNSPLHF
once TRBJ1-1 TRBD1 TRBV5-8 TGTGCCAGCAGCTTTGGACAGGGGGCCGGCATGTTCACTGAAGCTTTCTTT CASSFGQGAGMFTEAFF
- TRBJ2-3 - TRBV18 TGTGCCAGCTCAGCTTACTCTAGCACAGATACGCAGTATTTT CASSAYSSTDTQYF
- TRBJ1-5 TRBD1 TRBV24-1 TGTGCCACCAGTTCCCGCAGGGGGGGCAATCAGCCCCAGCATTTT CATSSRRGGNQPQHF
- TRBJ2-3 TRBD2 TRBV30 TGTGCCTGGAGAGGGGGGGGACTAGCGGAACAGTATTTT CAWRGGGLAEQYF
- TRBJ2-7 - TRBV12-5 TGTGCTAGTGGTCCAGCAGGCTTCTCCGAGCAGTACTTC CASGPAGFSEQYF
- TRBJ1-5 - TRBV4-2 TGTGCCAGCAGCGAAACTCCGACAGGCGCAGGGCAGCCCCAGCATTTT CASSETPTGAGQPQHF
once TRBJ2-5 TRBD1 TRBV6-2/TRBV6-3 TGTGCCAGCAGTTACCGGTCAACCGGGACAGGGGAGACCCAGTACTTC CASSYRSTGTGETQYF
- TRBJ1-1 TRBD1 TRBV3-1/TRBV3-2 TGTGCCAGCAGCCAAGATCAGGGGGCGTTCGGGTTAAACACTGAAGCTTTCTTT CASSQDQGAFGLNTEAFF
- TRBJ2-5 TRBD1 TRBV11-2 TGTGCCAGCAGCCCCACGCTTGGGACAGACGGTTCAGAGACCCAGTACTTC CASSPTLGTDGSETQYF
- TRBJ2-5 TRBD1 TRBV19 TGTGCCAGTAGTGACCGGACAGGATCAGTACTAGAGACCCAGTACTTC CASSDRTGSVLETQYF
once TRBJ1-5 - TRBV19 TGTGCCAGTAACACAGGGATGACTCCGCAGCCCCAGCATTTT CASNTGMTPQPQHF
once TRBJ1-1 TRBD1 TRBV14 TGTGCCAGCAGCCACACCAGACAGGGGGCCGTCACTGAAGCTTTCTTT CASSHTRQGAVTEAFF
- TRBJ2-1 TRBD1 TRBV18 TGTGCCAGCACCCTGAGGACAGGGGGCTACAATGAGCAGTTCTTC CASTLRTGGYNEQFF
- TRBJ2-2 - TRBV7-9 TGTGCCAGCAGCTTAGAGCTAGCGCCCGGGGAGCTGTTTTTT CASSLELAPGELFF
- TRBJ2-4 TRBD1 TRBV28 TGTGCCAGCCGGGGACAGTCCAAAAACATTCAGTACTTC CASRGQSKNIQYF
- TRBJ2-3 - TRBV27 TGTGCCAGTACCCGAAAAGGACAGATCACAGATACGCAGTATTTT CASTRKGQITDTQYF
- TRBJ1-1 - TRBV29-1 TGCAGCGTTGAGTCGGGGATAGGAACTGAAGCTTTCTTT CSVESGIGTEAFF
- TRBJ2-7 TRBD1 TRBV7-9 TGTGCCAGCAGCCAAGGACAGGGATTTACCTACGAGCAGTACTTC CASSQGQGFTYEQYF
- TRBJ1-2 TRBD1 TRBV24-1 TGTGCCACCGGGACAGGGAACGACTATGGCTACACCTTC CATGTGNDYGYTF